The sequence of this T cell receptor beta chain was determined in a study of blood T cell repertoires in COVID-19. The protocol was immunoSEQ multiplex PCR, while the TCRdb copy is restricted to in-frame clones and leaves out a portion. The data show 300,000 to 350,000 clones, about nine tenths seen once. The CDR3 is 14 residues long. The V segment lost 2 bases and the J segment 3 bases; nucleotides outside the gene matches: 3. Germline CDR1 reads MNHEY; CDR2 reads SMNVEV (reference sequence). Input material: PBMCs or T cells enriched from blood (not recorded which). The clonotype comes from a woman aged 18-29 years who had recovered from COVID-19. The V gene is TRBV27, the J gene TRBJ1-1, with 7 bases that match TRBD1. CDR3 in amino acids: CASSLQGVYTEAFF. The CDR3 DNA reads as TGTGCCAGCAGTTTACAGGGGGTTTACACTGAAGCTTTCTTT.